Below, 28 T cell receptor beta chains from the same sample are listed, as sequenced in a study of glioma-infiltrating T cells after dendritic cell vaccination. The table came from immunoSEQ multiplex PCR; TCRdb's copy has only in-frame clones and leaves some out. The sample has some 73,000 clones; roughly 80% are singletons. Specimen: blood, collected before dendritic cell vaccination. Receptors were obtained from a human donor with glioblastoma.

The V and J genes are TRBV30 and TRBJ1-1; 7 nucleotides agree with TRBD1. Germline CDR1 and CDR2: GTSNPN and SVGIG (reference sequence). CDR3 length equals 15 residues. Trimming at V came to 4 bases and at J to 1 base, leaving 9 bases not matched to a gene. CDR3 amino acids: CAWNRGLMGNTEAFF. The CDR3 DNA follows: TGTGCCTGGAATAGGGGGCTGATGGGGAACACTGAAGCTTTCTTT. Complete variable domain (other parts from reference TRBV30 and TRBJ1-1): SQTIHQWPATLVQPVGSPLSLECTVEGTSNPNLYWYRQAAGRGLQLLFYSVGIGQISSEVPQNLSASRPQDRQFILSSKKLLLSDSGFYLCAWNRGLMGNTEAFFGQGTRLTVV.

This chain uses TRBV2 with TRBJ1-2; the D gene is possibly TRBD1 (5 bases). V lost 0 bases, J lost 6 bases, and 11 bases lay in between. The germline gives CDR1 SNHLY, CDR2 FYNNEI. This CDR3 comprises 14 residues. CDR3 region: CASSEALKGNGYTF. The CDR3 DNA reads as TGTGCCAGCAGTGAAGCGCTTAAGGGGAATGGCTACACCTTC. Using reference TRBV2 and TRBJ1-2 for the parts outside the CDR3, the full variable domain is EPEVTQTPSHQVTQMGQEVILRCVPISNHLYFYWYRQILGQKVEFLVSFYNNEISEKSEIFDDQFSVERPDGSNFTLKIRSTKLEDSAMYFCASSEALKGNGYTFGSGTRLTVV.

The chain carries TRBV9 and TRBJ1-3; 9 positions match TRBD1. Germline CDR1 and CDR2: SGDLS and YYNGEE. After removal of 3 bases from V and 9 bases from J, the junction contained 4 bases not matched to a gene. This CDR3 contains 13 residues. The CDR3 here is CASSDLQGATIYF. CDR3 bases: TGTGCCAGCAGCGACTTACAGGGGGCCACCATATATTTT.

This clone has just one count. This chain joins TRBV5-6 and TRBJ2-3; 14 bases agree with TRBD2. This CDR3 region has 15 residues. From germline, CDR1 is SGHDT and CDR2 YYEEEE. Trimming removed 4 bases from V and 7 bases from J; junction bases left unmatched: 5. CDR3 nucleotides: TGTGCCAGCAGCGGGACTAGCGGGGGTCGACATACGCAGTATTTT. It yields the protein CASSGTSGGRHTQYF.

The chain uses TRBV10-3 and TRBJ2-7; 14 bases match TRBD2. The germline V gene encodes CDR1 ENHRY and CDR2 SYGVKD. The CDR3 has 16 amino acids. Losses at the gene ends were 11 bases for V and 7 bases for J; bases not matched to a gene: 16. The CDR3 DNA sequence: TGTGCCCCGGCGGCGTTTGGGACTAGCGGGGGAGGGGAGCAGTACGTC. Protein product: CAPAAFGTSGGGEQYV.

Only one count was recorded for this clone. J is TRBJ2-7 and V is TRBV28; possibly TRBD1 for D (6 bases). V lost 4 bases and J 2 bases, leaving 9 bases between the germline ends. The length of the CDR3 is 13 residues. The germline V gene encodes CDR1 MDHEN and CDR2 SYDVKM. This CDR3 is CASSSTGTYEQYV. CDR3 sequence (DNA): TGTGCCAGCAGTTCGACAGGAACCTACGAGCAGTACGTC.

The chain has TRBV6-1 and TRBJ2-7; 9 nucleotides align to TRBD1. CDR3 length: 16 amino acids. Germline V gene sequence: CDR1 MNHNS, CDR2 SASEGT. V trimming: 4 bases; J trimming: 6 bases; junction bases outside the gene matches: 13. CDR3 sequence: CASSVHSGTGSSEQYV. The CDR3 DNA follows: TGTGCCAGCAGTGTTCACTCCGGGACAGGGAGTAGCGAGCAGTACGTC.

CDR3 sequence reads: CASFQQGVDEQFF. For the CDR3, the DNA is TGCGCCAGCTTTCAACAGGGAGTCGATGAGCAGTTCTTC. J is TRBJ2-1 and V is TRBV5-1; TRBD1 might be the D (6 bases). Trimming stripped 7 bases from V and 8 bases from J, with 16 bases between. CDR1 and CDR2 from the germline V gene are SGHRS and YFSETQ. CDR3 length: 13 residues.

This clone was recorded a few times. The genes are TRBV6-5 and TRBJ2-7; D gene unclear. Trimming removed 1 base from V and 3 bases from J, with 16 bases in between. Germline V gene data show CDR1 as MNHEY and CDR2 as SVGAGI. CDR3 size: 16 residues. CDR3 amino acids: CASSYFDNSPDYEQYF. The DNA of the CDR3 is TGTGCCAGCAGTTACTTTGATAACAGTCCGGACTACGAGCAGTACTTC.

CDR3 region: CASSSDGASGNTIYF. For the CDR3, the DNA is TGTGCCAGCAGTTCGGATGGAGCGAGTGGAAACACCATATATTTT. This chain uses TRBV28 with TRBJ1-3, with D hard to call. CDR3 length: 15 amino acids. In germline, CDR1 is MDHEN, CDR2 SYDVKM. V lost 4 bases to trimming and J lost 3 bases, with 13 bases between them.

This clone was found once. The chain joins TRBV5-4 to TRBJ2-5; 9 positions agree with TRBD1. Germline values: CDR1 SGHNT, CDR2 YYREEE (reference sequence). This CDR3 is 16 amino acids long. Trimming removed 1 base from V and 5 bases from J; junction bases left unmatched: 9. The CDR3 sequence: CASSLYVGQGFETQYF. For the CDR3, the DNA is TGTGCCAGCAGCTTGTATGTGGGACAGGGCTTCGAGACCCAGTACTTC.

The chain uses TRBV30 and TRBJ1-6; no reliable D call. The CDR3 is made up of 13 amino acids. Germline CDR1 is GTSNPN and CDR2 is SVGIG (reference sequence). V lost 4 bases and J 3 bases, leaving 7 bases between the germline ends. The CDR3 DNA reads TGTGCCTGGAACATGCTCTATAATTCACCCCTCCACTTT. This translates into CAWNMLYNSPLHF.

The chain joins TRBV6-1 to TRBJ1-4; weak D call: TRBD1 (5 bases). Trimming shortened V by 4 bases and J by 7 bases, and 16 bases separated the two germline ends. Germline values: CDR1 MNHNS, CDR2 SASEGT. The CDR3 covers 15 residues. For the CDR3, the DNA is TGTGCCAGCAGTGTAGGAGTCAGGGTGGGTGAAAAACTGTTTTTT. Translating gives CASSVGVRVGEKLFF.

The chain has TRBV5-4 and TRBJ2-2; TRBD2 matches at 10 bases. The V gene's germline CDR1 is SGHNT and CDR2 YYREEE (reference sequence). The CDR3 has 15 amino acids. The V gene end was trimmed by 3 bases and the J gene end by 6 bases; junction bases not matched to a gene: 5. The CDR3 DNA sequence: TGTGCCAGCAGCTCCCAGCGGGGGGGCTCCGGGGAGCTGTTTTTT. This encodes CASSSQRGGSGELFF.

V usage is TRBV5-4 and J usage is TRBJ2-7; weak D call: TRBD1 (6 bases). The CDR3 spans 13 residues. Germline lookup yields CDR1 SGHNT and CDR2 YYREEE (reference sequence). Trimming shortened V by 1 base and J by 7 bases, and 12 bases separated the two germline ends. The DNA of the CDR3 is TGTGCCAGCAGCTTGAGGGGGTCACGGGAGCAGTACTTC. It encodes CASSLRGSREQYF.

For this clone: At one end the junction does not follow the germline gene, possibly because of a read error. The chain employs TRBV6-5 and TRBJ1-1, with a possible D match to TRBD1 (6 bases). In germline, CDR1 is MNHEY, CDR2 SVGAGI. The CDR3 is 10 amino acids. The CDR3 DNA reads TGTGCCAGCAGGACAGGTTTGATGTACTTT. It translates to CASRTGLMYF.

V is TRBV9 and J is TRBJ2-3, with D hard to call. CDR1 and CDR2 (germline): SGDLS, YYNGEE. Trimming removed 0 bases at V and 3 bases at J, with 5 bases between. The length of the CDR3 is 13 residues. The CDR3 loop is CASSVGQTDTQYF. The CDR3 bases are TGTGCCAGCAGCGTAGGACAAACAGATACGCAGTATTTT.

The rearrangement joins TRBV5-4 to TRBJ2-3; TRBD2 matches at 7 bases. Germline V gene data show CDR1 as SGHNT and CDR2 as YYREEE (reference sequence). The junction had 12 bases not matched to a gene; V was cut back by 6 bases and J by 2 bases. The CDR3 loop spans 16 amino acids. The CDR3 sequence: CASTTPGTTNTDTQYF. The CDR3 coding sequence is TGTGCCAGCACCACCCCCGGGACTACTAACACAGATACGCAGTATTTT.

V usage is TRBV7-2 and J usage is TRBJ1-6; D is unclear. Trimming shortened V by 0 bases and J by 10 bases, and 7 bases separated the two germline ends. This CDR3 is built from 13 residues. The germline V gene encodes CDR1 SGHTA and CDR2 FQGNSA. CDR3 DNA sequence: TGTGCCAGCAGCTTAGCCCAGGAATCACCCCTCCACTTT. Translation gives CASSLAQESPLHF.

The chain recombines TRBV19 with TRBJ1-4; D remains ambiguous. CDR3 length equals 15 residues. The V and J ends lost 6 bases and 7 bases respectively, with 18 bases between them. The germline CDR1 and CDR2 sequences are LNHDA and SQIVND (reference sequence). CDR3 bases: TGTGCCAGTAGCCTCGGTCCCCTAGCGGGTGAAAAACTGTTTTTT. This codes for CASSLGPLAGEKLFF.

The chain employs TRBV2 and TRBJ1-1; no definite D call. The germline V gene encodes CDR1 SNHLY and CDR2 FYNNEI. The V and J ends lost 4 bases and 4 bases respectively, with 4 bases between them. This CDR3 spans 11 amino acids. The CDR3 loop reads CASSVITEAFF. For the CDR3, the DNA is TGTGCCAGCAGTGTCATCACTGAAGCTTTCTTT.

V usage is TRBV27 and J usage is TRBJ2-7; 16 bases align to TRBD2. The V gene end was trimmed by 0 bases and the J gene end by 5 bases; junction bases not matched to a gene: 4. The CDR3 totals 17 residues. The germline CDR1 and CDR2 sequences are MNHEY and SMNVEV (reference sequence). CDR3 sequence reads: CASSLSGLAGGPHEQYF. The CDR3 DNA sequence: TGTGCCAGCAGTTTATCGGGACTAGCGGGGGGGCCCCACGAGCAGTACTTC.

The chain uses TRBV28 and TRBJ1-5; 8 positions match TRBD1. This CDR3 has 19 amino acids. V lost 6 bases, J lost 3 bases, and 19 bases stayed unmatched. The germline V gene has CDR1 MDHEN and CDR2 SYDVKM. CDR3 sequence (DNA): TGTGCCAGCAGCCGATGGACGCTACAGGGGGTAATGGCCAATCAGCCCCAGCATTTT. Amino acids: CASSRWTLQGVMANQPQHF.

The chain recombines TRBV5-1 with TRBJ1-1; D unclear. The CDR3 runs to 11 residues. The germline V gene has CDR1 SGHRS and CDR2 YFSETQ. V dropped 2 bases and J dropped 6 bases, with 5 bases sitting between them. The CDR3 DNA reads TGCGCCAGCAGCTTTGGCTCTGAAGCTTTCTTT. It yields the protein CASSFGSEAFF.

V and J are TRBV6-1 and TRBJ1-2; 7 positions match TRBD1. V was clipped by 4 bases and J by 13 bases; unmatched bases: 12. CDR1 and CDR2 from the germline V gene are MNHNS and SASEGT. The CDR3 is 13 amino acids. CDR3 nucleotides: TGTGCCAGCAGTGGACAGGGACCCATGGCTGGCACCTTC. Translating it yields CASSGQGPMAGTF.

This clone has a single count. This CDR3 reads CASSNSDTQYF. DNA for the CDR3: TGTGCCAGTAGTAATTCGGATACGCAGTATTTT. The gene calls are TRBV19 and TRBJ2-3; D ambiguous. The CDR3 consists of 11 residues. V was trimmed by 4 bases and J by 6 bases, leaving 5 bases between them. The germline V gene has CDR1 LNHDA and CDR2 SQIVND (reference sequence). Full variable domain (missing parts from reference TRBV19 and TRBJ2-3): DGGITQSPKYLFRKEGQNVTLSCEQNLNHDAMYWYRQDPGQGLRLIYYSQIVNDFQKGDIAEGYSVSREKKESFPLTVTSAQKNPTAFYLCASSNSDTQYFGPGTRLTVL.

This clone appeared once. The gene calls are TRBV4-1 and TRBJ1-1; TRBD1 matches at 8 bases. Unmatched junction bases numbered 20, after V lost 1 base and J lost 7 bases. The germline CDR1 and CDR2 sequences are MGHRA and YSYEKL. The CDR3 consists of 19 residues. CDR3 residues: CASSQVILIQGVRTGEAFF. The DNA for the CDR3 is TGCGCCAGCAGCCAAGTGATCTTGATACAGGGGGTAAGGACGGGTGAAGCTTTCTTT.

V is TRBV29-1 and J is TRBJ2-6; TRBD2 might be the D (6 bases). V gave up 4 bases and J gave up 2 bases, with 15 bases separating them. Looked up from germline, CDR1 is SQVTM and CDR2 is ANQGSEA. This CDR3 has 16 amino acids. CDR3 DNA: TGCAGCGTTGTCCCCGGGGGTCGTACTGGGGCCAACGTCCTGACTTTC. Amino acids: CSVVPGGRTGANVLTF.